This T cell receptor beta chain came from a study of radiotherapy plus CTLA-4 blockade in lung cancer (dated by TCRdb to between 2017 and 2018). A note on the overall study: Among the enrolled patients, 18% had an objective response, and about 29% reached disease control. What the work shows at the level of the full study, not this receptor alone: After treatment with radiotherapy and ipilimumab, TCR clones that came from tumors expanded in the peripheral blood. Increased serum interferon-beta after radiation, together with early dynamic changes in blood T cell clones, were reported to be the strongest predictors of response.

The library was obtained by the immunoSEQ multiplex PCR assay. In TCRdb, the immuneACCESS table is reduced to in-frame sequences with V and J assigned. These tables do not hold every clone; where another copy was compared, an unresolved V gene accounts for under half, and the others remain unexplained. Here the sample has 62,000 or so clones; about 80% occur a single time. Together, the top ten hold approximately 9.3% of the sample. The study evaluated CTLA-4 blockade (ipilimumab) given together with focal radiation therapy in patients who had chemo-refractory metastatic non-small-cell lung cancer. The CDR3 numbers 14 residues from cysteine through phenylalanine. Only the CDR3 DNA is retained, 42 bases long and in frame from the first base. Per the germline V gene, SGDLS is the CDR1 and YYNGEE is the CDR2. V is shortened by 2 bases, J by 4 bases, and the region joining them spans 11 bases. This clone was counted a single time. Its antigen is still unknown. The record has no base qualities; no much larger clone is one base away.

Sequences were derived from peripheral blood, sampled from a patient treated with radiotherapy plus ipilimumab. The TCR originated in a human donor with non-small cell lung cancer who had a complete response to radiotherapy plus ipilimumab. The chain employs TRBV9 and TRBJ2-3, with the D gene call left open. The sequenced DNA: TGTGCCAGCAGCGTCCTAAAGGGTCCAGATACGCAGTATTTT. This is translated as CASSVLKGPDTQYF.